Listed below are T cell receptor beta chains from one sample, sequenced in a study of spatial heterogeneity in lung cancer. TCRdb analysed the 5' RACE reads with MiXCR anew, one entry per CDR3 protein. The data contain 20,000 to 25,000 distinct CDR3 sequences, roughly 9% of them singletons. Source: lung tumor tissue, taken at surgery. The receptor source for this set is a male donor with early-stage non-small cell lung cancer. CDR3s include the opening cysteine and the closing phenylalanine or tryptophan. A D gene is named only where the DNA matches it firmly. Only some rows state a clone size, as once, few, many or a class for expanded clones.

few	TRBV30	.	TRBJ2-3	TGTGCCTGGAGTGTCCTCTCTAGCACAGATACGCAGTATTTT	CAWSVLSSTDTQYF
medium-sized	TRBV20-1	.	TRBJ2-1	TGCAGTGCTCCGACGGGACTTTTTAACAATGAGCAGTTCTTC	CSAPTGLFNNEQFF
few	TRBV3-1	.	TRBJ2-7	TGTGCCAGCAGCCGGTCCCACGACGAGCAGTACTTC	CASSRSHDEQYF
few	TRBV7-2	TRBD1	TRBJ1-6	TGTGCCAGCAGCAGGACAGGGAAGAATTCACCCCTCCACTTT	CASSRTGKNSPLHF
many	TRBV29-1	.	TRBJ2-4	TGCAGCGCTGTAGGATCCAACAAAAACATTCAGTACTTC	CSAVGSNKNIQYF
many	TRBV5-4	.	TRBJ2-2	TGTGCCAGCAGCTTGGTTAGGACCGGGGAGCTGTTTTTT	CASSLVRTGELFF
many	TRBV28	.	TRBJ1-5	TGTGCCAGCAGTTCGGAATTGGATCAGCCCCAGCATTTT	CASSSELDQPQHF
.	TRBV16	.	TRBJ1-5	TGTGCCAGCAGCCCCATGGTAGGGGTAGATCAGCCCCAGCATTTT	CASSPMVGVDQPQHF
many	TRBV28	.	TRBJ1-5	TGTGCCAGCAGCCGCCCCCCCTTACCCGAATCGCAGCCCCAGCATTTT	CASSRPPLPESQPQHF
many	TRBV6-5	.	TRBJ2-3	TGTGCCAGCAGCCCCGGGCTCCAGGGTACGCAGTATTTT	CASSPGLQGTQYF
.	TRBV10-3	.	TRBJ2-7	TGTGCCATCAGTGAAAGAGGGTACGAGCAGTACTTC	CAISERGYEQYF
many	TRBV6-6	TRBD1	TRBJ2-7	TGTGCCAGCACCTCTCCGGGACAGGGGAGGGGCGAGCAGTACTTC	CASTSPGQGRGEQYF
many	TRBV6-5	TRBD2	TRBJ2-7	TGTGCCAGCAGTCGAACCACTAGCGGGGGGGCCAAGGCCGAGCAGTACTTC	CASSRTTSGGAKAEQYF
many	TRBV7-2	.	TRBJ1-5	TGTGCCAGCAGCTTAGCGGGGAAAGGGGATCAGCCCCAGCATTTT	CASSLAGKGDQPQHF
few	TRBV20-1	.	TRBJ2-5	TGCAGCCCAGGGGCCGGGCCGTTTGAGACCCAGTACTTC	CSPGAGPFETQYF
many	TRBV18	TRBD1	TRBJ2-7	TGTGCCAGCTACCCGGGACAGGGTAATTACGAGCAGTACTTC	CASYPGQGNYEQYF
many	TRBV6-2/TRBV6-3	.	TRBJ2-7	TGTGCCAGCAGTCGCGGGGACAACCTCAGCTACGAGCAGTACTTC	CASSRGDNLSYEQYF
many	TRBV4-2	TRBD2	TRBJ2-1	TGTGCCAGCAGCCAAGATCCGCTAGCGGGAGGGGATGATGAGCAGTTCTTC	CASSQDPLAGGDDEQFF
many	TRBV7-2	.	TRBJ1-5	TGTGCCAGCAGCCCACAGGAGGATCAGCCCCAGCATTTT	CASSPQEDQPQHF
.	TRBV6-6	.	TRBJ2-6	TGTGCCAGCAGTTATAGAGGGAAGTCTGGGGCCAACGTCCTGACTTTC	CASSYRGKSGANVLTF
.	TRBV6-5	.	TRBJ2-3	TGTGCCAGCAGTACCCGGGGTGGGGGGCCCCCAACGCAGTATTTT	CASSTRGGGPPTQYF
.	TRBV20-1	.	TRBJ1-1	TGCAGTGCTAGAGTGGGGAGCACTGAAGCTTTCTTT	CSARVGSTEAFF
many	TRBV11-2	TRBD1	TRBJ1-1	TGTGCCAGCAGCTCCTATCCCGAGACAGGGGACACTGAAGCTTTCTTT	CASSSYPETGDTEAFF
many	TRBV24-1	.	TRBJ1-2	TGTGCCACCAGTGATTTCGACAGGGGCTACACCTTC	CATSDFDRGYTF
few	TRBV25-1	.	TRBJ1-1	TGTGCCAGCAGTGGGGGGTACACTGAAGCTTTCTTT	CASSGGYTEAFF
few	TRBV7-8	.	TRBJ1-1	TGTGCCAGCAGCTTGGGTTCGATTGGGGGGAACACTGAAGCTTTCTTT	CASSLGSIGGNTEAFF
medium-sized	TRBV20-1	.	TRBJ2-1	TGCAGTGGGGATGGTCCCTACAATGAGCAGTTCTTC	CSGDGPYNEQFF
many	TRBV10-3	.	TRBJ2-1	TGTGCCATCAGTGAGCCCGGCGGTGGAGGGAGCTCCTACAATGAGCAGTTCTTC	CAISEPGGGGSSYNEQFF
.	TRBV7-2	TRBD2	TRBJ2-5	TGTGCCAGCAGCTCTAGCCAGGGAGGGAGGACTAAGTACTTC	CASSSSQGGRTKYF
.	TRBV7-3	TRBD1	TRBJ2-3	TGTGCCAGCAGCCCACAGGGGATTAGCACAGATACGCAGTATTTT	CASSPQGISTDTQYF
.	TRBV6-4	TRBD2	TRBJ2-1	TGTGCCAGCAGTCGACTAGCGGGAGACTACAATGAGCAGTTCTTC	CASSRLAGDYNEQFF
.	TRBV6-5	.	TRBJ1-1	TGTGCCATTGGGGACACTGAAGCTTTCTTT	CAIGDTEAFF
medium-sized	TRBV12-3/TRBV12-4	.	TRBJ2-3	TGTGCCAGCAGCCGCTTAAGCACAGATACGCAGTATTTT	CASSRLSTDTQYF
many	TRBV7-9	.	TRBJ1-4	TGTGCCAGCAGCTTACCGACAGGCCCTAATGAAAAACTGTTTTTT	CASSLPTGPNEKLFF
.	TRBV7-9	.	TRBJ2-1	TGTGCCAGCAGCTCCAAGAACGGGGGGACAAATGAGCAGTTCTTC	CASSSKNGGTNEQFF
many	TRBV5-1	TRBD2	TRBJ2-7	TGCGCCAGCAGCTCAACCGGGACTAGCGGACTAGGAGGTTACGAGCAGTACTTC	CASSSTGTSGLGGYEQYF